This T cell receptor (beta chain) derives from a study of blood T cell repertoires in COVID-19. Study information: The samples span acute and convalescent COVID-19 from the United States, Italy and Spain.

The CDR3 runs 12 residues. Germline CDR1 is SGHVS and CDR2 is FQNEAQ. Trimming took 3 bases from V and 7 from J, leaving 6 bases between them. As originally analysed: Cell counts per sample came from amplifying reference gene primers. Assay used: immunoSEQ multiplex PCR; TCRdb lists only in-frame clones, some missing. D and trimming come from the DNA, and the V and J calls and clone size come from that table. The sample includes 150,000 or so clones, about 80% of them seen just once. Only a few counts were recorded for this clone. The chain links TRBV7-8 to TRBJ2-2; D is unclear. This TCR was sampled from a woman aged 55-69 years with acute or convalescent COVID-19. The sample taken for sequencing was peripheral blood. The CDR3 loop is CASSLYGGELFF. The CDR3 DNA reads TGTGCCAGCAGCTTGTACGGCGGGGAGCTGTTTTTT.